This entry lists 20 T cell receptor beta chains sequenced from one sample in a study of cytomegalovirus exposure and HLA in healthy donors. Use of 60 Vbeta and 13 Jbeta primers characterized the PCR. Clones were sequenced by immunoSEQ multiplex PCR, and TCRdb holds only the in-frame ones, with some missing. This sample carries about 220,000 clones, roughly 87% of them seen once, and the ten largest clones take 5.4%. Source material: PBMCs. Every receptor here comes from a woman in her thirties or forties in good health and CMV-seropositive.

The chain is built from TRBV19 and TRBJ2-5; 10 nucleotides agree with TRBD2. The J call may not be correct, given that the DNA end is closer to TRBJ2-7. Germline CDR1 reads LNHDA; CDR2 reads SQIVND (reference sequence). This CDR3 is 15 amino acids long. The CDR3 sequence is CASTGRTSGSYEQYF. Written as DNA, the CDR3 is TGTGCCAGTACTGGAAGGACTAGCGGATCCTACGAGCAGTACTTC.

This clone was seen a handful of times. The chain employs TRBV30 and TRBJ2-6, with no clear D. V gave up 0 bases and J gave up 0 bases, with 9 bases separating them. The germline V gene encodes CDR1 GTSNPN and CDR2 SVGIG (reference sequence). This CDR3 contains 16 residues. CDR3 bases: TGTGCCTGGAGTGTAAGCCGCCTCTCTGGGGCCAACGTCCTGACTTTC. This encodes CAWSVSRLSGANVLTF. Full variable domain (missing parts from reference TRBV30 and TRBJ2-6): SQTIHQWPATLVQPVGSPLSLECTVEGTSNPNLYWYRQAAGRGLQLLFYSVGIGQISSEVPQNLSASRPQDRQFILSSKKLLLSDSGFYLCAWSVSRLSGANVLTFGAGSRLTVL.

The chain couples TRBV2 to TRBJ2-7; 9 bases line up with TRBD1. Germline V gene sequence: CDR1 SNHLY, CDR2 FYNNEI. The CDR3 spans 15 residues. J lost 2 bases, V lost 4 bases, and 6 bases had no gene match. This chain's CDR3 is CASSAQGQGAYEQYF. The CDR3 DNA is TGTGCCAGCAGTGCCCAGGGACAGGGAGCCTACGAGCAGTACTTC. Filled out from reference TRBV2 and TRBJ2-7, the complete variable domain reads EPEVTQTPSHQVTQMGQEVILRCVPISNHLYFYWYRQILGQKVEFLVSFYNNEISEKSEIFDDQFSVERPDGSNFTLKIRSTKLEDSAMYFCASSAQGQGAYEQYFGPGTRLTVT.

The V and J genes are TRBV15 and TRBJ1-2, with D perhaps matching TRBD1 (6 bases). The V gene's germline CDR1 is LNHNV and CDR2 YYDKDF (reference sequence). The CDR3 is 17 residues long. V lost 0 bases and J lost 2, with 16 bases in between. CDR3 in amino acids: CATSRDFRTDSNYGYTF. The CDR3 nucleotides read TGTGCCACCAGCAGAGATTTTAGGACAGACTCCAACTATGGCTACACCTTC. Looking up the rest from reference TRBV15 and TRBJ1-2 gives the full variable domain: DAMVIQNPRYQVTQFGKPVTLSCSQTLNHNVMYWYQQKSSQAPKLLFHYYDKDFNNEADTPDNFQSRRPNTSFCFLDIRSPGLGDTAMYLCATSRDFRTDSNYGYTFGSGTRLTVV.

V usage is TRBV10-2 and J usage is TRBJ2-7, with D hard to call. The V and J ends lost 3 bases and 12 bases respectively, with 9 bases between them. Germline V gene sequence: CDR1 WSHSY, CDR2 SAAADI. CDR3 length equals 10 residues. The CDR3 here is CASSDGRLYF. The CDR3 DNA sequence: TGCGCCAGCAGTGATGGCAGGCTGTACTTC.

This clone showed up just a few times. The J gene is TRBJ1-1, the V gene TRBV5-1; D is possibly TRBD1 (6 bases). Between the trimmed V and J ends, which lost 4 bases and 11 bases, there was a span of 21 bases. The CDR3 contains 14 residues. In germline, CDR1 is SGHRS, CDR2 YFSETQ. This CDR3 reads CASSLDLTGRHAFF. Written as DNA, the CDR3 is TGCGCCAGCAGCCTGGACTTGACAGGAAGGCATGCTTTCTTT.

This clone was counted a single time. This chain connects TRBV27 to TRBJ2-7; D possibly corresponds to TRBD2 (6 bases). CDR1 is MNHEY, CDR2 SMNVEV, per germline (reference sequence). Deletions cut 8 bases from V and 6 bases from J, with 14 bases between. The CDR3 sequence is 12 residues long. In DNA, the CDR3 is TGTGCCAGCGGAGTGACTAGTGGCGAGCAGTACTTC. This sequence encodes CASGVTSGEQYF.

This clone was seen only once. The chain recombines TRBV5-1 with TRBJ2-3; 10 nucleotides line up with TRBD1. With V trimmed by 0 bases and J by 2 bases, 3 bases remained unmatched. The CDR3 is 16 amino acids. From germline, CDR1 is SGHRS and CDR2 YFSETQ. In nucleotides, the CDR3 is TGCGCCAGCAGCTTGGCCGGGACAGGGGACACAGATACGCAGTATTTT. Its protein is CASSLAGTGDTDTQYF.

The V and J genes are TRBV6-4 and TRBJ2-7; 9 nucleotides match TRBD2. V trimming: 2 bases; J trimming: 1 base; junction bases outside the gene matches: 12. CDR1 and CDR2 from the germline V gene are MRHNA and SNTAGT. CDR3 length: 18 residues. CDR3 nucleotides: TGTGCCAGCAGTGACCTAAAGGGGCTAGCGGGGATATCCTACGAGCAGTACTTC. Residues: CASSDLKGLAGISYEQYF.

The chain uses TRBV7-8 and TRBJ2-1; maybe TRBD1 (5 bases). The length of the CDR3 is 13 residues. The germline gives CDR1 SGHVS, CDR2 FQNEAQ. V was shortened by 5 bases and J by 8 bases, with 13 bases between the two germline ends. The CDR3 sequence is CASSPREGDEQFF. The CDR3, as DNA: TGTGCCAGCAGCCCTAGAGAAGGGGATGAGCAGTTCTTC.

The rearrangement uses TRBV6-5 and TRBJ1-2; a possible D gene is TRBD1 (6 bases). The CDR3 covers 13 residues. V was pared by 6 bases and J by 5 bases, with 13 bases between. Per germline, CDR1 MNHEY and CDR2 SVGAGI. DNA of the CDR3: TGTGCCAGCAGCAGACAGGACCTTTATGGCTACACCTTC. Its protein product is CASSRQDLYGYTF.

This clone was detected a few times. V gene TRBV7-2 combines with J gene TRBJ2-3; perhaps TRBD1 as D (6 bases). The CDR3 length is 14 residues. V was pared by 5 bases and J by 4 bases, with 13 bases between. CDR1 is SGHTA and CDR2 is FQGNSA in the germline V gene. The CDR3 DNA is TGTGCCAGCAGCCTGGACAGATGGGCAGATACGCAGTATTTT. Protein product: CASSLDRWADTQYF.

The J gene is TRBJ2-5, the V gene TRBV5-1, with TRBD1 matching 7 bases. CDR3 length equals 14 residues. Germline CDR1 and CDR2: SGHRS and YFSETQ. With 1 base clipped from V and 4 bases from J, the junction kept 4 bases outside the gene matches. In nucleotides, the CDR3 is TGCGCCAGCAGCTTGACAGGGGATAGAGAGACCCAGTACTTC. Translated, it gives CASSLTGDRETQYF.

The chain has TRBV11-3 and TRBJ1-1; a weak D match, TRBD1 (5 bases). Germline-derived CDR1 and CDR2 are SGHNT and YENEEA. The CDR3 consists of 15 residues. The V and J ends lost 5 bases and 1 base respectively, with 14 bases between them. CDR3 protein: CASSTRTRKNTEAFF. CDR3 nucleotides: TGTGCCAGCAGCACCCGGACACGCAAGAACACTGAAGCTTTCTTT. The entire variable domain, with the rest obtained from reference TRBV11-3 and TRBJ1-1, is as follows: EAGVVQSPRYKIIEKKQPVAFWCNPISGHNTLYWYLQNLGQGPELLIRYENEEAVDDSQLPKDRFSAERLKGVDSTLKIQPAELGDSAVYLCASSTRTRKNTEAFFGQGTRLTVV.

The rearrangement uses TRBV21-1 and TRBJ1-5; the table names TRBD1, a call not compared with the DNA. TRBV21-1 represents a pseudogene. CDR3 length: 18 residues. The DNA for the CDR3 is TGTGCCAGCAGCCACCCGCAAAGGGGCCGCAGGGGCAATCAGCCCCAGCATTTT. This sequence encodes CASSHPQRGRRGNQPQHF.

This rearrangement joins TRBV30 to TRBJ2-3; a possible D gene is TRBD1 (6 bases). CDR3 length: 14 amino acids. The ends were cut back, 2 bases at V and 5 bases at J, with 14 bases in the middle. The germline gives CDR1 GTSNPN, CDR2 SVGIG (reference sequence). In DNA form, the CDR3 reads TGTGCCTGGAGTTACTCAGGGGCTGTAGATACGCAGTATTTT. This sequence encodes CAWSYSGAVDTQYF.

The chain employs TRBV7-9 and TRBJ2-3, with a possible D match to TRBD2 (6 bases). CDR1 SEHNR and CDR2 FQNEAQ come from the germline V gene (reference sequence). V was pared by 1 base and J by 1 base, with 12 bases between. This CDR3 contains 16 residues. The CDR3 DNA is TGTGCCAGCAGCTTAGACAGACTAGGGGGCACAGATACGCAGTATTTT. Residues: CASSLDRLGGTDTQYF.

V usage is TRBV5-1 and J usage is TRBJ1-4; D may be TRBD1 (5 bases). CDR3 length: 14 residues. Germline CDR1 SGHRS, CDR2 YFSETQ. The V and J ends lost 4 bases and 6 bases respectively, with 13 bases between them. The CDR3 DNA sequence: TGCGCCAGCAGCCCCCGGGGGGGGGATGAAAAACTGTTTTTT. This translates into CASSPRGGDEKLFF.

The CDR3 nucleotides are TGTGCCAGTAGCCGGAGACAGGGCAACTATGGCTACACCTTC. Its protein is CASSRRQGNYGYTF. The chain employs TRBV19 and TRBJ1-2; 7 bases agree with TRBD1. The CDR3 spans 14 residues. The V gene's germline CDR1 is LNHDA and CDR2 SQIVND (reference sequence). V dropped 6 bases and J dropped 2; count of bases not matched to a gene: 6. The full variable domain, in which reference TRBV19 and TRBJ1-2 provide the parts outside the CDR3, is DGGITQSPKYLFRKEGQNVTLSCEQNLNHDAMYWYRQDPGQGLRLIYYSQIVNDFQKGDIAEGYSVSREKKESFPLTVTSAQKNPTAFYLCASSRRQGNYGYTFGSGTRLTVV.

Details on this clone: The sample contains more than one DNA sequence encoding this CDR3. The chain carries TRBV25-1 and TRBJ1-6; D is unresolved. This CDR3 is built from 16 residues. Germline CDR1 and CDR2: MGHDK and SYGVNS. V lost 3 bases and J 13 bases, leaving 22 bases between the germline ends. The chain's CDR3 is CASSDYRDTKSSPLHF. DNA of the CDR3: TGTGCCAGCAGTGATTACCGGGATACAAAAAGTTCCCCCCTCCACTTT. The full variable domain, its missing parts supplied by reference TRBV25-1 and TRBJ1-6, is EADIYQTPRYLVIGTGKKITLECSQTMGHDKMYWYQQDPGMELHLIHYSYGVNSTEKGDLSSESTVSRIRTEHFPLTLESARPSHTSQYLCASSDYRDTKSSPLHFGNGTRLTVT.